Below, 22 T cell receptor beta chains from the same sample are listed, as sequenced in a study of T-cell memory formation after mild COVID-19 (dated by TCRdb to the early 2020s). Library method: 5' RACE. The sequencer was an Illumina NovaSeq 6000. Starting from the raw public reads, TCRdb applied fastp trimming at Q25, assembled clones with MiXCR and retained in-frame beta chains. Identical CDR3 protein sequences are pooled into one entry, listed with their most common genes and DNA. Recorded for this sample are over 300,000 distinct CDR3 sequences; 20% to 25% of them occurred a single time. Around a fifth of the sample goes to the ten largest clones. Sequencing used PBMCs or a T cell subset sorted from them (not recorded which). The source is a man aged 18 to 30 who had mild COVID-19 (a few samples of this study predate the infection). The sample titles of this study are shuffled in the database, so cell type and time point are left out; the donor was told from shared clones.

This clonotype showed up just a few times. This chain joins TRBV7-2 and TRBJ1-5, with 8 bases lining up with TRBD1. Germline trimming cut 2 bases from V and 2 bases from J; bases unmatched to any gene: 5. The CDR3 loop spans 16 amino acids. CDR1 SGHTA and CDR2 FQGNSA come from the germline V gene. CDR3 DNA: TGTGCCAGCAGCTTAAGAGGGGGACAGGGCAATCAGCCCCAGCATTTT. Translation gives CASSLRGGQGNQPQHF. The complete variable domain, with remaining parts taken from reference TRBV7-2 and TRBJ1-5, reads GAGVSQSPSNKVTEKGKDVELRCDPISGHTALYWYRQSLGQGLEFLIYFQGNSAPDKSGLPSDRFSAERTGGSVSTLTIQRTQQEDSAVYLCASSLRGGQGNQPQHFGDGTRLSIL.

This clonotype was recorded a few times. This chain uses TRBV11-2 with TRBJ2-2; D not resolved. Germline V lookup: CDR1 SGHAT, CDR2 FQNNGV. This CDR3 is 14 amino acids long. V dropped 1 base and J dropped 5 bases, with 8 bases sitting between them. In DNA, the CDR3 is TGTGCCAGCAGCTTAGCCCTGTCTACCGGGGAGCTGTTTTTT. Its protein product is CASSLALSTGELFF.

The table lists this clonotype with a few counts. The V call is TRBV7-9, the J call TRBJ2-3, with D possibly being TRBD1 (6 bases). This CDR3 region has 16 residues. The germline V gene has CDR1 SEHNR and CDR2 FQNEAQ (reference sequence). The V end was cut by 5 bases, the J end by 1 base, with 16 bases between. As DNA, the CDR3 is TGTGCCAGCAGCCCGGACAGAAGAGTTGGCACAGATACGCAGTATTTT. This gives the protein CASSPDRRVGTDTQYF.

The V call is TRBV7-6, the J call TRBJ2-3, with D possibly TRBD2 on 6 matching bases. This CDR3 spans 15 amino acids. Trimming shortened V by 5 bases and J by 1 base, and 13 bases separated the two germline ends. From germline, CDR1 is SGHVS and CDR2 FNYEAQ. The CDR3 DNA follows: TGTGCCAGCAGCCCCTCTCCGGGGGGCACAGATACGCAGTATTTT. It encodes CASSPSPGGTDTQYF.

The sample holds a few counts of this clonotype. The chain recombines TRBV7-6 with TRBJ2-1; TRBD1 might be the D (6 bases). The germline V gene encodes CDR1 SGHVS and CDR2 FNYEAQ. Trimming shortened V by 5 bases and J by 6 bases, and 17 bases separated the two germline ends. This CDR3 has 15 amino acids. In nucleotides, the CDR3 is TGTGCCAGCAGCCCCAAGTACGGCAGGGGCAATGAGCAGTTCTTC. Its translation: CASSPKYGRGNEQFF.

This clonotype was seen a handful of times. The chain is built from TRBV4-1 and TRBJ2-7; D is perhaps TRBD1 or TRBD2 (5 bases each). Trimming left V 1 base short and J 2 bases short, with 12 bases between. This CDR3 region has 15 residues. The V gene's germline CDR1 is MGHRA and CDR2 YSYEKL. CDR3: CASSQAWPGPYEQYF. CDR3 coding DNA: TGCGCCAGCAGCCAAGCTTGGCCGGGGCCCTACGAGCAGTACTTC.

V usage is TRBV7-2 and J usage is TRBJ1-6, with a tentative D call TRBD1 (5 bases). Germline values: CDR1 SGHTA, CDR2 FQGNSA. The V gene lost 1 base and the J gene lost 13 bases, with 14 bases spanning the gap. The CDR3 is 14 amino acids. In DNA, the CDR3 is TGTGCCAGCAGCTTAGGGGGGGGAGGTGAGCCCCTCCACTTT. Amino acids: CASSLGGGGEPLHF.

The chain has TRBV29-1 and TRBJ1-6; 7 bases map to TRBD1. The CDR3 has 13 residues. V lost 6 bases to trimming and J lost 10 bases; unmatched junction nucleotides: 9. Per germline, CDR1 SQVTM and CDR2 ANQGSEA. The CDR3 here is CSVAKGARSPLHF. The DNA for the CDR3 is TGCAGCGTGGCCAAGGGGGCACGGTCACCCCTCCACTTT. Based on the CDR3 plus reference TRBV29-1 and TRBJ1-6, the full variable domain is SAVISQKPSRDICQRGTSLTIQCQVDSQVTMMFWYRQQPGQSLTLIATANQGSEATYESGFVIDKFPISRPNLTFSTLTVSNMSPEDSSIYLCSVAKGARSPLHFGNGTRLTVT.

This sequence joins TRBV10-3 and TRBJ2-3; D could derive from TRBD1 or TRBD2 (5 bases each). This CDR3 comprises 15 residues. Germline CDR1 reads ENHRY; CDR2 reads SYGVKD. V was clipped by 6 bases and J by 0 bases, with 13 bases between them. CDR3 DNA sequence: TGTGCCATCAGCCAGGGAGTATCTAGCACAGATACGCAGTATTTT. Protein sequence: CAISQGVSSTDTQYF.

This clonotype was picked up a small number of times. This chain connects TRBV6-2 or TRBV6-3 to TRBJ2-1; TRBD2 agrees at 13 bases. Trimming at V came to 0 bases and at J to 4 bases, leaving 3 bases not matched to a gene. This CDR3 has 17 amino acids. The germline V gene encodes CDR1 MNHEY and CDR2 SVGEGT. This CDR3 is CASSYSTSGGAYNEQFF. The CDR3 DNA follows: TGTGCCAGCAGTTACTCTACTAGCGGGGGGGCTTACAATGAGCAGTTCTTC.

The CDR3 coding sequence is TGTGCCAGCAGTGAAGTCAGGGGCTACGAGCAGTACTTC. Protein sequence: CASSEVRGYEQYF. The chain joins TRBV6-1 to TRBJ2-7; tentative D call: TRBD1 (6 bases). The CDR3 totals 13 residues. Germline CDR1 is MNHNS and CDR2 is SASEGT. V was clipped by 1 base and J by 3 bases, with 7 bases between them.

V is TRBV4-2 and J is TRBJ1-1, with 11 nucleotides matching TRBD1. The CDR3 totals 20 residues. With 4 bases clipped from V and 6 bases from J, the junction kept 22 bases outside the gene matches. Germline V gene lookup returns CDR1 LGHNA and CDR2 YNFKEQ. The CDR3 DNA sequence: TGTGCCAGCAGCCCCGGACAGGGGGCGGATAGTTCCCTGGGCTTCCCTGAAGCTTTCTTT. This codes for CASSPGQGADSSLGFPEAFF.

V and J are TRBV10-3 and TRBJ2-2, with a possible D match to TRBD1 (6 bases). The germline V gene encodes CDR1 ENHRY and CDR2 SYGVKD. V shed 4 bases and J shed 0 bases, with 9 bases lying between them. The CDR3 runs to 15 residues. The chain's CDR3 is CAISGTDANTGELFF. CDR3 in DNA: TGTGCCATCAGTGGGACAGACGCGAACACCGGGGAGCTGTTTTTT.

The V gene is TRBV6-6, the J gene TRBJ2-5; no clear D. Trimming took off 0 bases at V and 5 bases at J, with 10 bases between the two ends. Per germline, CDR1 MNHNY and CDR2 SVGAGI (reference sequence). The CDR3 loop spans 14 amino acids. This chain's CDR3 is CASSYSKGAETQYF. The CDR3 coding sequence is TGTGCCAGCAGTTACTCGAAGGGCGCCGAGACCCAGTACTTC.

This chain uses TRBV2 with TRBJ2-4, with 10 bases that match TRBD2. The germline gives CDR1 SNHLY, CDR2 FYNNEI. With 7 bases clipped from V and 1 base from J, the junction kept 4 bases outside the gene matches. The CDR3 extends over 15 amino acids. The CDR3 coding sequence is TGTGCCAGCACTCTAGCGGGGGCGGCCAAAAACATTCAGTACTTC. It specifies CASTLAGAAKNIQYF.

At least ten counts were recorded for this clonotype. The chain recombines TRBV7-9 with TRBJ2-3; D is uncertain. The CDR3 runs to 14 residues. Germline V gene lookup returns CDR1 SEHNR and CDR2 FQNEAQ (reference sequence). The V end was cut by 1 base, the J end by 0 bases, with 5 bases between. The CDR3 loop reads CASSLVGSTDTQYF. The CDR3 coding sequence is TGTGCCAGCAGCTTAGTGGGCAGCACAGATACGCAGTATTTT.

This clonotype turned up a few times. This rearrangement joins TRBV11-2 to TRBJ1-6; D uncertain. Trimming removed 0 bases at V and 6 bases at J, with 3 bases between. The CDR3 is 13 amino acids. Germline CDR1 SGHAT, CDR2 FQNNGV. CDR3: CASSLERNSPLHF. CDR3 DNA: TGTGCCAGCAGCTTAGAACGTAATTCACCCCTCCACTTT.

V usage is TRBV30 and J usage is TRBJ2-5; D possibly corresponds to TRBD2 (6 bases). V was pared by 4 bases and J by 5 bases, with 14 bases between. The CDR3 length is 13 residues. Germline CDR1 and CDR2: GTSNPN and SVGIG (reference sequence). The CDR3 loop is CAWNRGFEETQYF. CDR3 sequence (DNA): TGTGCCTGGAATCGGGGGTTTGAGGAGACCCAGTACTTC.

V is TRBV5-5 and J is TRBJ1-2; TRBD1 is a possible D gene (6 bases). CDR3 length: 16 amino acids. With 4 bases removed from V and 0 bases from J, the gap between germline ends came to 16 bases. Per germline, CDR1 SGHKS and CDR2 YYEKEE (reference sequence). CDR3 residues: CASSLGQMLANYGYTF. CDR3 DNA: TGTGCCAGCAGCCTTGGACAGATGTTAGCTAACTATGGCTACACCTTC.

This clonotype occurred many times. The chain employs TRBV7-2 and TRBJ2-7; no clear D. The CDR3 has 14 residues. Trimming pared 1 base from V and 1 base from J, leaving 8 bases between. Germline-derived CDR1 and CDR2 are SGHTA and FQGNSA. CDR3 DNA sequence: TGTGCCAGCAGCTTAGTCCCTGAATCCTACGAGCAGTACTTC. This gives the protein CASSLVPESYEQYF.

This clonotype occurred a few times. The chain uses TRBV12-3 or TRBV12-4 and TRBJ1-1; D gene ambiguous. The CDR3 is made up of 13 amino acids. With 2 bases removed from V and 2 bases from J, the gap between germline ends came to 6 bases. CDR3 sequence reads: CASSLPINTEAFF. The CDR3 DNA sequence: TGTGCCAGCAGTTTACCGATCAACACTGAAGCTTTCTTT.

The V call is TRBV6-2 or TRBV6-3, the J call TRBJ2-1; 7 bases agree with TRBD2. Trimming removed 2 bases from V and 4 bases from J; junction bases left unmatched: 5. The length of the CDR3 is 15 residues. Germline V CDR1 and CDR2: MNHEY, SVGEGT. This CDR3 is CASSYSSGAYNEQFF. CDR3 in DNA: TGTGCCAGCAGTTACAGCAGCGGGGCTTACAATGAGCAGTTCTTC.